These 8 T cell receptor beta chains originate from one sample sequenced in a study of beta chain features in type 1 diabetes. Findings and caveats of the study: Moderately but significantly shorter TCRB CDR3s were found in Type 1 diabetes patients in all four CD4+ subsets.

No antigen has been identified for these receptors. Expressed TCRB transcripts were sequenced, since all the RNA that had been isolated was reverse transcribed. Data came from immunoSEQ multiplex PCR; TCRdb stores just in-frame clones and leaves some out. The data show roughly 180,000 clones, approximately 8.1% seen once. The sample comprised central memory CD4+ T cells from blood. The receptors come from a woman aged 40 to 50 with type 1 diabetes.

The sample holds a few counts of this clone. The genes are TRBV14 and TRBJ2-1; D uncertain. Trimming stripped 6 bases from V and 8 bases from J, with 14 bases between. This CDR3 is built from 13 residues. Per the germline V gene, CDR1 is SGHDN and CDR2 is FVKESK. The CDR3 loop reads CASRGDFADEQFF. In DNA form, the CDR3 reads TGTGCCAGCAGGGGTGACTTTGCCGATGAGCAGTTCTTC. The full variable domain, its missing parts supplied by reference TRBV14 and TRBJ2-1, is EAGVTQFPSHSVIEKGQTVTLRCDPISGHDNLYWYRRVMGKEIKFLLHFVKESKQDESGMPNNRFLAERTGGTYSTLKVQPAELEDSGVYFCASRGDFADEQFFGPGTRLTVL.

This clone was counted only a few times. The chain combines TRBV18 with TRBJ1-1; D unclear. V lost 5 bases and J lost 0, with 13 bases in between. CDR1 is KGHSH, CDR2 LQKENI, per germline. This CDR3 has 15 residues. The CDR3 DNA reads as TGTGCCAGCTCATCAGTTTCCCTGATGAACACTGAAGCTTTCTTT. Residues: CASSSVSLMNTEAFF.

This clone came up a few times. The rearrangement uses TRBV27 and TRBJ2-5; D is perhaps TRBD1 (6 bases). This CDR3 has 13 amino acids. Germline loops: CDR1 MNHEY, CDR2 SMNVEV (reference sequence). With 5 bases removed from V and 1 base from J, the gap between germline ends came to 8 bases. The CDR3 loop reads CASSTGPQETQYF. The CDR3 DNA sequence: TGTGCCAGCAGTACAGGGCCCCAAGAGACCCAGTACTTC.

Ten or more counts support this clone. The chain recombines TRBV29-1 with TRBJ2-3; 11 bases fit TRBD2. The V gene's germline CDR1 is SQVTM and CDR2 ANQGSEA. This CDR3 spans 16 amino acids. V lost 1 base and J lost 2; bases outside the gene matches: 5. The DNA for the CDR3 is TGCAGCGTTGAAGGTCCGACTAGCGGGGTCACAGATACGCAGTATTTT. As protein: CSVEGPTSGVTDTQYF.

A few counts support this clone. The chain combines TRBV7-3 with TRBJ2-1, with 8 bases aligning to TRBD2. After removal of 5 bases from V and 8 bases from J, the junction contained 8 bases not matched to a gene. There are 14 residues in the CDR3. Germline lookup yields CDR1 SGHTA and CDR2 FQGTGA. Written as DNA, the CDR3 is TGTGCCAGCAGCCGTGGGGGGACTAGGGATGAGCAGTTCTTC. It yields the protein CASSRGGTRDEQFF.

The chain joins TRBV5-4 to TRBJ1-1, with a possible D match to TRBD1 (6 bases). Trimming left V 4 bases short and J 1 base short, with 14 bases between. The CDR3 is 15 residues long. The germline gives CDR1 SGHNT, CDR2 YYREEE (reference sequence). CDR3 DNA sequence: TGTGCCAGCAGCCGTCGAACAGGGTCGAACACTGAAGCTTTCTTT. It codes for CASSRRTGSNTEAFF.

The sample holds a few counts of this clone. The J gene is TRBJ2-7, the V gene TRBV7-3; 13 positions agree with TRBD2. The V gene end was trimmed by 4 bases and the J gene end by 6 bases; junction bases not matched to a gene: 3. Germline CDR1 reads SGHTA; CDR2 reads FQGTGA. The CDR3 covers 14 residues. CDR3 nucleotide sequence: TGTGCCAGCAGCTGGACTAGCGGGGGTGGCGAGCAGTACTTC. Translated, it gives CASSWTSGGGEQYF. Looking up the rest from reference TRBV7-3 and TRBJ2-7 gives the full variable domain: GAGVSQTPSNKVTEKGKYVELRCDPISGHTALYWYRQSLGQGPEFLIYFQGTGAADDSGLPNDRFFAVRPEGSVSTLKIQRTERGDSAVYLCASSWTSGGGEQYFGPGTRLTVT.

In this sample, this clone turned up a few times. The V call is TRBV29-1, the J call TRBJ2-3; TRBD1 aligns across 11 bases. This CDR3 comprises 14 residues. The V gene's germline CDR1 is SQVTM and CDR2 ANQGSEA. Trimming at V came to 3 bases and at J to 3 bases, leaving 2 bases not matched to a gene. This chain's CDR3 is CSVEGDRGTDTQYF. CDR3 DNA: TGCAGCGTTGAGGGGGACAGGGGGACAGATACGCAGTATTTT.